One sample yielded the 25 T cell receptor beta chains listed below, sequenced in a study of T cells after posttransplantation cyclophosphamide. A marrow graft followed busulfan-fludarabine conditioning, with cyclophosphamide on days +3 and +4. The protocol was immunoSEQ multiplex PCR, while the TCRdb copy is restricted to in-frame clones and leaves out a portion. This sample carries 6,500 to 9,000 clones, none of them present only once. Specimen: PBMCs, collected after an allogeneic stem cell transplant with post-transplant cyclophosphamide. The receptors were sampled from a young adult male patient who received an allogeneic stem cell transplant from an unrelated donor, was CMV-positive, and had acute and chronic GVHD. The graft donor may have given rise to some T cells.

This clone was counted at least ten times. The chain uses TRBV6-5 and TRBJ2-2, with D perhaps matching TRBD1 (6 bases). Germline V gives CDR1 MNHEY, CDR2 SVGAGI. The CDR3 length is 14 residues. The germline V and J ends were trimmed by 7 bases and 4 bases, with 13 bases remaining between them. This chain's CDR3 is CASTPDRPTGELFF. The CDR3 DNA is TGTGCCAGCACCCCCGACAGGCCCACCGGGGAGCTGTTTTTT.

This clone is labeled as medium-sized. The rearrangement uses TRBV12-5 and TRBJ2-1; 11 bases map to TRBD2. Germline CDR1 reads LGHNT; CDR2 reads FRNRAP. The CDR3 loop spans 19 amino acids. V was pared by 1 base and J by 4 bases, with 12 bases of the junction left unmatched. The CDR3 loop reads CASGLARLTSGIKYNEQFF. The CDR3 DNA follows: TGTGCTAGTGGTTTGGCCCGATTGACTAGCGGGATTAAGTACAATGAGCAGTTCTTC.

In this sample, this clone turned up many times. V and J are TRBV12-5 and TRBJ2-6; D unclear. The CDR3 runs 16 residues. The V end was cut by 0 bases, the J end by 0 bases, with 6 bases between. Germline V gene data show CDR1 as LGHNT and CDR2 as FRNRAP. CDR3 coding DNA: TGTGCTAGTGGTTTGGTACCGGTCTCTGGGGCCAACGTCCTGACTTTC. The encoded protein is CASGLVPVSGANVLTF.

In this sample, this clone turned up many times. The rearrangement uses TRBV5-1 and TRBJ1-4; possibly TRBD1 for D (5 bases). The CDR3 contains 17 residues. Trimming stripped 2 bases from V and 0 bases from J, with 14 bases between. Germline V CDR1 and CDR2: SGHRS, YFSETQ. The CDR3 loop reads CASSFTVSDTTNEKLFF. The CDR3 DNA follows: TGCGCCAGCAGCTTTACAGTGTCGGACACAACTAATGAAAAACTGTTTTTT.

This clone was detected ten times or more. The CDR3 DNA reads as TGTGCCAGCACTGCCAGTACAGCTGGGAACACTGAAGCTTTCTTT. Translation gives CASTASTAGNTEAFF. V usage is TRBV25-1 and J usage is TRBJ1-1; D remains ambiguous. The CDR3 has 15 amino acids. The germline gives CDR1 MGHDK, CDR2 SYGVNS. V shed 7 bases and J shed 1 base, with 16 bases lying between them. The whole variable domain, filled in from reference TRBV25-1 and TRBJ1-1, reads EADIYQTPRYLVIGTGKKITLECSQTMGHDKMYWYQQDPGMELHLIHYSYGVNSTEKGDLSSESTVSRIRTEHFPLTLESARPSHTSQYLCASTASTAGNTEAFFGQGTRLTVV.

The gene calls are TRBV7-2 and TRBJ2-1, with 12 bases identical to TRBD2. Per germline, CDR1 SGHTA and CDR2 FQGNSA. Trimming at V came to 4 bases and at J to 9 bases, leaving 16 bases not matched to a gene. The CDR3 is 18 amino acids. The CDR3 here is CASSSLPPLAGGRVEQFF. The CDR3 bases are TGTGCCAGCAGCTCCCTCCCACCTCTAGCGGGGGGGCGGGTTGAGCAGTTCTTC. The entire variable domain, with the rest obtained from reference TRBV7-2 and TRBJ2-1, is as follows: GAGVSQSPSNKVTEKGKDVELRCDPISGHTALYWYRQSLGQGLEFLIYFQGNSAPDKSGLPSDRFSAERTGGSVSTLTIQRTQQEDSAVYLCASSSLPPLAGGRVEQFFGPGTRLTVL.

This clone has just a few counts. This sequence joins TRBV28 and TRBJ2-1; 12 nucleotides match TRBD2. The germline V gene has CDR1 MDHEN and CDR2 SYDVKM. The V and J ends lost 5 bases and 2 bases, in that order; junction bases with no gene match: 13. The CDR3 contains 19 residues. CDR3 loop: CASSPPPGLAGHTYNEQFF. As DNA, the CDR3 is TGTGCCAGCAGTCCTCCCCCCGGACTAGCGGGACACACCTACAATGAGCAGTTCTTC. Complete variable domain (other parts from reference TRBV28 and TRBJ2-1): DVKVTQSSRYLVKRTGEKVFLECVQDMDHENMFWYRQDPGLGLRLIYFSYDVKMKEKGDIPEGYSVSREKKERFSLILESASTNQTSMYLCASSPPPGLAGHTYNEQFFGPGTRLTVL.

The table lists this clone with many counts. This chain connects TRBV6-2 or TRBV6-3 to TRBJ2-1, with 9 bases fitting TRBD2. Germline V gene sequence: CDR1 MNHEY, CDR2 SVGEGT. J lost 7 bases, V lost 0 bases, and 7 bases had no gene match. The CDR3 runs to 16 residues. For the CDR3, the DNA is TGTGCCAGCAGTTACTCTACGGCTAGCGGGACGAATGAGCAGTTCTTC. This translates into CASSYSTASGTNEQFF.

This clone was seen repeatedly, ten times or more. A read error may produce the germline difference seen at one junction end. In DNA, the CDR3 is TGTGCTAGCAGCTTAGCGCAGGGCCTGAACACCGGGGAGCTGTTTTTT. The encoded protein is CASSLAQGLNTGELFF. The genes are TRBV7-7 and TRBJ2-2; either TRBD1 or TRBD2 may supply D (5 bases each). Germline CDR1 SSHAT, CDR2 FNYEAQ (reference sequence). This CDR3 is built from 16 residues. The whole variable domain, filled in from reference TRBV7-7 and TRBJ2-2, reads GAGVSQSPRYKVTKRGQDVTLRCDPISSHATLYWYQQALGQGPEFLTYFNYEAQPDKSGLPSDRFSAERPEGSISTLTIQRTEQRDSAMYRCASSLAQGLNTGELFFGEGSRLTVL.

In this sample, this clone turned up many times. The chain joins TRBV5-4 to TRBJ1-2; the D gene is possibly TRBD1 (5 bases). Germline V gene lookup returns CDR1 SGHNT and CDR2 YYREEE (reference sequence). The CDR3 is 14 amino acids. V was trimmed by 4 bases and J by 0 bases, leaving 10 bases between them. The CDR3: CASSLQQANYGYTF. The CDR3 bases are TGTGCCAGCAGCCTACAACAGGCTAACTATGGCTACACCTTC.

This clone was counted at least ten times. This chain joins TRBV7-2 and TRBJ2-7, with D possibly matching TRBD1 (6 bases). This CDR3 is 16 amino acids long. Per germline, CDR1 SGHTA and CDR2 FQGNSA. V gave up 2 bases and J gave up 6 bases, with 20 bases separating them. CDR3 residues: CASSLSAGTISGEQYF. For the CDR3, the DNA is TGTGCCAGCAGCTTATCGGCCGGGACAATCTCCGGCGAGCAGTACTTC.

CDR3 amino acids: CAWSVGGGRRETQYF. CDR3 sequence (DNA): TGTGCCTGGAGTGTCGGGGGAGGGAGGAGAGAGACCCAGTACTTC. This chain connects TRBV30 to TRBJ2-5; 7 bases fit TRBD2. CDR3 size: 15 residues. V dropped 0 bases and J dropped 4; count of bases not matched to a gene: 8. Germline V CDR1 and CDR2: GTSNPN, SVGIG (reference sequence). The whole variable domain, filled in from reference TRBV30 and TRBJ2-5, reads SQTIHQWPATLVQPVGSPLSLECTVEGTSNPNLYWYRQAAGRGLQLLFYSVGIGQISSEVPQNLSASRPQDRQFILSSKKLLLSDSGFYLCAWSVGGGRRETQYFGPGTRLLVL.

This clone counts as medium-sized (0.01 to 0.1%). This rearrangement joins TRBV19 to TRBJ1-1; tentative D call: TRBD1 (6 bases). The CDR3 has 13 amino acids. Germline CDR1 LNHDA, CDR2 SQIVND (reference sequence). Trimming took off 5 bases at V and 10 bases at J, with 17 bases between the two ends. This CDR3 is CASSSRGSARAFF. The CDR3 DNA reads TGTGCCAGTAGTTCAAGGGGGTCAGCGCGAGCTTTCTTT.

This clone was detected many times. The chain combines TRBV7-9 with TRBJ2-5; D is ambiguous. The V end lost 1 base, the J end lost 2 bases, and 8 bases lay between the germline ends. There are 14 residues in the CDR3. The germline CDR1 and CDR2 sequences are SEHNR and FQNEAQ (reference sequence). The chain's CDR3 is CASSLVGYQETQYF. The CDR3 coding sequence is TGTGCCAGCAGCTTAGTGGGCTATCAAGAGACCCAGTACTTC.

This clone appeared many times. The chain couples TRBV7-9 to TRBJ1-2; D is undetermined. Looked up from germline, CDR1 is SEHNR and CDR2 is FQNEAQ (reference sequence). The CDR3 sequence is 14 residues long. V lost 5 bases and J lost 1, with 11 bases in between. The CDR3 nucleotides read TGTGCCAGCAGCCCACCCGGTGGTAACTATGGCTACACCTTC. This gives the protein CASSPPGGNYGYTF.

This clone was observed a handful of times. One base away lies a much larger clone, so this may be a sequencing read error. The V and J genes are TRBV10-1 and TRBJ1-6; no firm D call. This CDR3 is 13 amino acids long. V lost 4 bases to trimming and J lost 5 bases, with 6 bases between them. Germline V gives CDR1 WNHNN, CDR2 SYGVQD (reference sequence). The CDR3 region has the DNA TGCGCCAGCAGTGCAGAGGATAATTCACCCCTCCACTTT. Translated, it gives CASSAEDNSPLHF.

This clone was observed at least ten times. The chain links TRBV5-5 to TRBJ1-2, with D perhaps matching TRBD1 (6 bases). The CDR3 is made up of 13 amino acids. Germline V gene lookup returns CDR1 SGHKS and CDR2 YYEKEE (reference sequence). Between the trimmed V and J ends, which lost 1 base and 8 bases, there was a span of 12 bases. The CDR3 protein is CASSLYRVEGYTF. CDR3 nucleotides: TGTGCCAGCAGCTTGTACAGGGTGGAAGGCTACACCTTC. The full variable domain, rest sourced from reference TRBV5-5 and TRBJ1-2, is DAGVTQSPTHLIKTRGQQVTLRCSPISGHKSVSWYQQVLGQGPQFIFQYYEKEERGRGNFPDRFSARQFPNYSSELNVNALLLGDSALYLCASSLYRVEGYTFGSGTRLTVV.

The table lists this clone with many counts. The rearrangement joins TRBV9 to TRBJ1-1; D ambiguous. Trimming left V 3 bases short and J 6 bases short, with 21 bases between. The V gene's germline CDR1 is SGDLS and CDR2 YYNGEE. CDR3 size: 16 residues. CDR3 protein: CASSALTDYIRAEAFF. The CDR3 DNA reads TGTGCCAGCAGCGCACTCACGGACTACATCCGCGCTGAAGCTTTCTTT.

This clone was observed many times. The DNA for the CDR3 is TGTGCCTGGGATCGCCCCTCCCCAGGCACTGAAGCTTTCTTT. Its translation: CAWDRPSPGTEAFF. The genes are TRBV30 and TRBJ1-1; D is unclear. Germline-derived CDR1 and CDR2 are GTSNPN and SVGIG (reference sequence). This CDR3 is 14 amino acids long. V lost 5 bases and J lost 4, with 17 bases in between.

The table lists this clone with many counts. The rearrangement links TRBV6-5 to TRBJ2-1; 11 bases line up with TRBD2. The J segment lost 2 bases and the V segment lost 7 bases, leaving 4 bases of the junction unmatched. The CDR3 runs 15 residues. Per the germline V gene, CDR1 is MNHEY and CDR2 is SVGAGI. CDR3 DNA: TGTGCCAGCATCCCGACTAGCGGGGCCTACAATGAGCAGTTCTTC. Residues: CASIPTSGAYNEQFF.

This clone showed up just a few times. The chain employs TRBV5-1 and TRBJ2-3; 8 bases agree with TRBD1. Looked up from germline, CDR1 is SGHRS and CDR2 is YFSETQ. CDR3 length equals 13 residues. Trimming took 7 bases from V and 0 from J; bases not matched to a gene: 1. CDR3 region: CASRTGSTDTQYF. CDR3 in DNA: TGCGCCAGCCGGACAGGGAGCACAGATACGCAGTATTTT.

This clone was detected many times. The chain is built from TRBV4-1 and TRBJ2-7; 9 bases are shared with TRBD2. V shed 3 bases and J 2 bases; nucleotides not matched to a gene: 20. Germline CDR1 MGHRA, CDR2 YSYEKL. The CDR3 has 20 amino acids. CDR3 DNA sequence: TGCGCCAGCAGCCATGGAATTCTAGCGGGACAAGGTATAGGCGCCTACGAGCAGTACTTC. Amino acid sequence: CASSHGILAGQGIGAYEQYF.

By share, this clone ranks as medium-sized. The chain links TRBV28 to TRBJ2-1, with TRBD2 matching 7 bases. V lost 7 bases, J lost 0 bases, and 12 bases stayed unmatched. This CDR3 is built from 17 residues. The germline V gene has CDR1 MDHEN and CDR2 SYDVKM. Here the CDR3 reads CASTSGGTISSYNEQFF. The CDR3 nucleotides are TGTGCCAGCACCTCGGGCGGGACTATAAGCTCCTACAATGAGCAGTTCTTC.

This clone was seen many times. This chain links TRBV6-5 with TRBJ1-4; 7 bases map to TRBD1. The CDR3 runs 14 residues. Germline V gene lookup returns CDR1 MNHEY and CDR2 SVGAGI. V trimming: 6 bases; J trimming: 4 bases; junction bases outside the gene matches: 5. CDR3 nucleotides: TGTGCCAGCAGGGACAGGTGGCTTAATGAAAAACTGTTTTTT. Its protein product is CASRDRWLNEKLFF.

This clone was seen repeatedly, ten times or more. V is TRBV6-2 or TRBV6-3 and J is TRBJ1-3; no clear D gene. The germline gives CDR1 MNHEY, CDR2 SVGEGT. Trimming left V 2 bases short and J 2 bases short, with 13 bases between. The CDR3 consists of 16 residues. CDR3 DNA: TGTGCCAGCAGTTACCCGTCCCAGATGACTGGAAACACCATATATTTT. This translates into CASSYPSQMTGNTIYF.